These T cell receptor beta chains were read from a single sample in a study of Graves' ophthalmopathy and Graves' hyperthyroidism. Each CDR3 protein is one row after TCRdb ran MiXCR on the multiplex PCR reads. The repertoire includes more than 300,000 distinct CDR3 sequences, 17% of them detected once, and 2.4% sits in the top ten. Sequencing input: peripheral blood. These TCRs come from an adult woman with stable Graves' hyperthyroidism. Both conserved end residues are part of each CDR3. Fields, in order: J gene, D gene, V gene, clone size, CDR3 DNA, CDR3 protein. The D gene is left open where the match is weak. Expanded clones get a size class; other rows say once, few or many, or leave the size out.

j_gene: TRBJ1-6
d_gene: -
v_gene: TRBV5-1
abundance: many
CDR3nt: TGCGCCAGCAGATTCGGGGGGGCGAGAGTTGATCGTTCACCCCTCCACTTT
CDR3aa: CASRFGGARVDRSPLHF

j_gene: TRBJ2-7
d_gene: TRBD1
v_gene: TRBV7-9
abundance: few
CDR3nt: TGTGCCAGCAGAAACGGACAGGGTACCTCCTACGAGCAGTACTTC
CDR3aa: CASRNGQGTSYEQYF

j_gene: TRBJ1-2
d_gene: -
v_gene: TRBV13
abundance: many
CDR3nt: TGTGCCAGCAAGGACAGCTTGTTTGACTATGGCTACACCTTC
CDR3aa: CASKDSLFDYGYTF

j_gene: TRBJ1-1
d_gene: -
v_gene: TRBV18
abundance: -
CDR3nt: TGTACCAGCCAAGACAGCCTTAACACTGAAGCTTTCTTT
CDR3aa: CTSQDSLNTEAFF

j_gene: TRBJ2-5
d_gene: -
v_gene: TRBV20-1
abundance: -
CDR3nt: TGCAGTGCTGCCCGTTGGGGAGAGACCCAGTACTTC
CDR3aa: CSAARWGETQYF

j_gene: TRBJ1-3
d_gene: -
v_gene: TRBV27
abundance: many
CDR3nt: TGTGCCAGCAGTGTCTCTACTGGAAACACCATATATTTT
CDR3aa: CASSVSTGNTIYF

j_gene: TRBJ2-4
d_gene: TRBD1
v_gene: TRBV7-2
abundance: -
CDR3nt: TGTGCCAGCAGCTATACAGGGGAAAACATTAAGTACTTC
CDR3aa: CASSYTGENIKYF

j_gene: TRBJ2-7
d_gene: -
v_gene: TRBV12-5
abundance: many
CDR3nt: TGTGCTAGTGGGCCCGGCTCAGGGTCAATCTACGAGCAGTACTTC
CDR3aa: CASGPGSGSIYEQYF

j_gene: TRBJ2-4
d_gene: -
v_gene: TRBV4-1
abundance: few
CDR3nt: TGCGCCAGCAGCCACCTAGGACGGGGCGCCCAAAACATTAAGTACTTC
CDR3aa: CASSHLGRGAQNIKYF

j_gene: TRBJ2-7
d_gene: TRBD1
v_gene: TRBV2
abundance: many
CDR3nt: TGTGCCAGCAGGGGCGGGACAGGAACCTGGGGGGCCTACGAGCAGTACTTC
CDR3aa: CASRGGTGTWGAYEQYF

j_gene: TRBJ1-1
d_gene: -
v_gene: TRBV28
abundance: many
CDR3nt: TGTGCCAGCAGTCCCTCGCCCCTGGAAGCTTTCTTT
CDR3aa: CASSPSPLEAFF

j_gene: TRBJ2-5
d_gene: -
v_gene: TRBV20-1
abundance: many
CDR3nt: TGCAGTGCTAGGGACAACACCAGGACCCAGTACTTC
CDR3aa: CSARDNTRTQYF

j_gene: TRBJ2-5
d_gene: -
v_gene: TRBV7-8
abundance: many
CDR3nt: TGTGCCAGCAGCTTAGGCGTGGCAGGGACTGATGTGGGGGAGACCCAGTACTTC
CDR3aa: CASSLGVAGTDVGETQYF

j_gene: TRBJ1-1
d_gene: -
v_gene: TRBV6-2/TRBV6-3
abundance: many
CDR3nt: TGTGCCAGCAGTCCCACATCCGCGGCCACTGAAGCTTTCTTT
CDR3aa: CASSPTSAATEAFF

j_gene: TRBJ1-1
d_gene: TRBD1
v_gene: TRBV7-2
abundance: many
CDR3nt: TGTGCCAGCAGCCATCAGGGGGTGAACACTGAAGCTTTCTTT
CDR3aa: CASSHQGVNTEAFF

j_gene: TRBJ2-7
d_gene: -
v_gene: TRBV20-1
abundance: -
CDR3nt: TGCAGTGCTAGAGATCCCTTACTTTCCTACGATCAGTACTTC
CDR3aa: CSARDPLLSYDQYF

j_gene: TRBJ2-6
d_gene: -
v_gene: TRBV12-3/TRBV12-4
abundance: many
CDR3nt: TGTGCCAGCAGTTTATCAGGGTTTGGGGCCAACGTCCTGACTTTC
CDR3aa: CASSLSGFGANVLTF

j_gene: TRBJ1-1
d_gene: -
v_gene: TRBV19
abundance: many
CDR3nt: TGTGCCAGTCATTGGGGGGGGGCCTGGAACACTGAAGCTTTCTTT
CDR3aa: CASHWGGAWNTEAFF

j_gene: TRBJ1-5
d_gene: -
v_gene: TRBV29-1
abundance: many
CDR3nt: TGCAGCGTGTCCGGGACGTCTACGGATCAGCCCCAGCATTTT
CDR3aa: CSVSGTSTDQPQHF

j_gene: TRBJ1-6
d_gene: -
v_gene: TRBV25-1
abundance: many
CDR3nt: TGTGCCAGCAGTGATAATTTCGGGGCTGGCTATAATTCACCCCTCCACTTT
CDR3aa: CASSDNFGAGYNSPLHF

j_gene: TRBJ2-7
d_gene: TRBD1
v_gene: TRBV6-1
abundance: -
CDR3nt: TGTGCCAGCAGTGGGGACAGGGTGTTCTACGAGCAGTACTTC
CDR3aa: CASSGDRVFYEQYF